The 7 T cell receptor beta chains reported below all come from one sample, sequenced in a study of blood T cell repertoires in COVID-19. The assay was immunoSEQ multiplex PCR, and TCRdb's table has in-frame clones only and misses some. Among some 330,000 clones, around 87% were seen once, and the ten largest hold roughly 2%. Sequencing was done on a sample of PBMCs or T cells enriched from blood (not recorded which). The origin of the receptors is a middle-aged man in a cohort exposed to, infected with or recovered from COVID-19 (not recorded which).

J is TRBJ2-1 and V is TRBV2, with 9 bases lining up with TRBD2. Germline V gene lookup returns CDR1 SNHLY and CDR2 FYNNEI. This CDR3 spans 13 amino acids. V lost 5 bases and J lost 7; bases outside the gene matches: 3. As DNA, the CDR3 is TGTGCCAGCAGTTGGGCGGGAGGGAATGAGCAGTTCTTC. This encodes CASSWAGGNEQFF.

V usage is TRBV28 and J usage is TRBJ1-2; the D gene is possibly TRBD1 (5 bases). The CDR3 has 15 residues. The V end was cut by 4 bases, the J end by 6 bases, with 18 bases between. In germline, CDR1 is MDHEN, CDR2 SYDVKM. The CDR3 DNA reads TGTGCCAGCAGTTCCCAAGGTACAGGTCGGGATGGCTACACCTTC. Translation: CASSSQGTGRDGYTF.

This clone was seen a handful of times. The CDR3 is CASSALDRVYGYTF. CDR3 coding DNA: TGTGCCAGTAGTGCACTCGACAGGGTTTATGGCTACACCTTC. The rearrangement links TRBV19 to TRBJ1-2; 7 bases align to TRBD1. Losses at the gene ends were 5 bases for V and 5 bases for J; bases not matched to a gene: 8. Germline CDR1 LNHDA, CDR2 SQIVND (reference sequence). The CDR3 loop spans 14 amino acids.

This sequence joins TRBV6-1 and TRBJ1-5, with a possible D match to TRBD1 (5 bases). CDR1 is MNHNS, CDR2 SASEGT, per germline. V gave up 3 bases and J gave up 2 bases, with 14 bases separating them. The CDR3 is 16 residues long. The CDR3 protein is CASSEGGRLGNQPQHF. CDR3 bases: TGTGCCAGCAGTGAGGGGGGGAGGTTAGGCAATCAGCCCCAGCATTTT.

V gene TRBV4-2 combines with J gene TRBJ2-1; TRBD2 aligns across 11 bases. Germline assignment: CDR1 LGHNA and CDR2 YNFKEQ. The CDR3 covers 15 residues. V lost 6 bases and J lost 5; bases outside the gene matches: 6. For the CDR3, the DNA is TGTGCCAGCAGAGAAGGGACTAGCGGTAACAATGAGCAGTTCTTC. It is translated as CASREGTSGNNEQFF.

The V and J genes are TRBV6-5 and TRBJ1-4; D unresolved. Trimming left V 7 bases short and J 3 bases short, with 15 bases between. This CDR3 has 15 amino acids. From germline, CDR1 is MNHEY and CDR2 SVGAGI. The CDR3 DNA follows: TGTGCCAGCAAAGTGGGAGGTGGACCTAATGAAAAACTGTTTTTT. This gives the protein CASKVGGGPNEKLFF.

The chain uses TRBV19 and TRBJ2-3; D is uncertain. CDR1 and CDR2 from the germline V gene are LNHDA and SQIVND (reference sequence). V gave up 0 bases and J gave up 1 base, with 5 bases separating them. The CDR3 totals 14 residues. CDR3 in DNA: TGTGCCAGTAGTATAGAGGGCGGCACAGATACGCAGTATTTT. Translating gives CASSIEGGTDTQYF.